A single sample gave rise to the 19 T cell receptor beta chains below, sequenced in a study of T cells in tuberculosis. TCRdb's copy holds only in-frame clones and misses some; the assay was immunoSEQ multiplex PCR. The sample has 20,000 to 25,000 clones, over 75% seen once. Sequences were obtained from PBMCs. The receptors come from a donor aged 10 to 29 with latent tuberculosis or without tuberculosis infection.

The gene calls are TRBV4-2 and TRBJ2-3; D is ambiguous. The CDR3 runs 15 residues. Between the trimmed V and J ends, which lost 1 base and 4 bases, there was a span of 12 bases. Per the germline V gene, CDR1 is LGHNA and CDR2 is YNFKEQ. The CDR3 sequence: CASSQAPDLADTQYF. The DNA for the CDR3 is TGTGCCAGCAGCCAAGCCCCTGACCTAGCAGATACGCAGTATTTT.

This chain links TRBV25-1 with TRBJ2-2; 7 positions agree with TRBD1. Looked up from germline, CDR1 is MGHDK and CDR2 is SYGVNS. The CDR3 covers 13 residues. Germline trimming cut 8 bases from V and 7 bases from J; bases unmatched to any gene: 7. The CDR3 nucleotides read TGTGCCAGCCACAGGGGAACCGTCGGGGAGCTGTTTTTT. It specifies CASHRGTVGELFF.

The chain joins TRBV21-1 to TRBJ2-1; the table's D call of TRBD2 was not tested on the DNA. TRBV21-1 is marked as a pseudogene. The CDR3 has 16 amino acids. The CDR3, as DNA: TGTGCCAGCAGCAAACTGGCGGGGGGGCCTTACAATGAGCAGTTCTTC. This sequence encodes CASSKLAGGPYNEQFF.

In the case of this clone: The same CDR3 also results from other DNA sequences found in this sample. The chain couples TRBV27 to TRBJ2-7, with 9 bases aligning to TRBD1. Germline CDR1 MNHEY, CDR2 SMNVEV (reference sequence). The V and J ends lost 3 bases and 4 bases, in that order; junction bases with no gene match: 4. The CDR3 sequence is 14 residues long. CDR3 sequence (DNA): TGTGCCAGCAGTTTTGGGGACAGGGTGTACGAGCAGTACTTC. As protein: CASSFGDRVYEQYF.

V is TRBV30 and J is TRBJ1-5; 12 positions agree with TRBD1. The CDR3 runs to 15 residues. Unmatched junction bases numbered 2, after V lost 0 bases and J lost 5 bases. Germline V lookup: CDR1 GTSNPN, CDR2 SVGIG (reference sequence). The CDR3 nucleotides read TGTGCCTGGAGTGTAGGGACAGGGGGCTATCAGCCCCAGCATTTT. This sequence encodes CAWSVGTGGYQPQHF.

V and J are TRBV19 and TRBJ1-2, with a weak D call TRBD1 (5 bases). CDR3 length equals 14 residues. Germline V gene lookup returns CDR1 LNHDA and CDR2 SQIVND (reference sequence). Trimming left V 6 bases short and J 0 bases short, with 11 bases between. CDR3 bases: TGTGCCAGTAGGCAAGGGACTGCTAACTATGGCTACACCTTC. The encoded protein is CASRQGTANYGYTF. Full variable domain (rest looked up from reference TRBV19 and TRBJ1-2): DGGITQSPKYLFRKEGQNVTLSCEQNLNHDAMYWYRQDPGQGLRLIYYSQIVNDFQKGDIAEGYSVSREKKESFPLTVTSAQKNPTAFYLCASRQGTANYGYTFGSGTRLTVV.

The J gene is TRBJ1-6, the V gene TRBV19, with 10 bases identical to TRBD1. The V gene end was trimmed by 1 base and the J gene end by 9 bases; junction bases not matched to a gene: 12. The CDR3 consists of 18 residues. From germline, CDR1 is LNHDA and CDR2 SQIVND (reference sequence). The CDR3 here is CASSIAGTGEIPSSPLHF. The CDR3 DNA reads TGTGCCAGTAGTATAGCCGGGACAGGGGAAATTCCCAGTTCACCCCTCCACTTT.

This chain links TRBV12-5 with TRBJ1-6; D might be TRBD1 (5 bases). The CDR3 loop spans 20 amino acids. Germline values: CDR1 LGHNT, CDR2 FRNRAP. V was shortened by 7 bases and J by 0 bases, with 25 bases between the two germline ends. The chain's CDR3 is CASALRDGGTLSSYNSPLHF. For the CDR3, the DNA is TGTGCTAGTGCCCTCCGGGACGGGGGGACTCTTAGCTCCTATAATTCACCCCTCCACTTT.

The chain links TRBV15 to TRBJ2-2; D may be TRBD2 (6 bases). The CDR3 sequence is 17 residues long. Germline-derived CDR1 and CDR2 are LNHNV and YYDKDF (reference sequence). V lost 4 bases to trimming and J lost 4 bases, with 19 bases between them. CDR3 DNA: TGTGCCACCAGCATCCCGGGGGAACCAGCAGCCACCGGGGAGCTGTTTTTT. Translating gives CATSIPGEPAATGELFF.

The chain is built from TRBV5-4 and TRBJ1-1, with D perhaps matching TRBD1 (6 bases). V was shortened by 4 bases and J by 3 bases, with 19 bases between the two germline ends. Germline V gives CDR1 SGHNT, CDR2 YYREEE (reference sequence). CDR3 length: 16 residues. The CDR3 protein is CASSGQTGLRYTEAFF. The CDR3 DNA is TGTGCCAGCAGCGGACAAACAGGGTTGAGGTACACTGAAGCTTTCTTT. Variable domain in full (rest from reference TRBV5-4 and TRBJ1-1): ETGVTQSPTHLIKTRGQQVTLRCSSQSGHNTVSWYQQALGQGPQFIFQYYREEENGRGNFPPRFSGLQFPNYSSELNVNALELDDSALYLCASSGQTGLRYTEAFFGQGTRLTVV.

The gene calls are TRBV11-3 and TRBJ2-1; 8 bases are shared with TRBD2. The V gene's germline CDR1 is SGHNT and CDR2 YENEEA. The CDR3 has 14 residues. V lost 4 bases, J lost 6 bases, and 5 bases stayed unmatched. The CDR3, as DNA: TGTGCCAGCAGCTCCACTAGCGGATCCAATGAGCAGTTCTTC. Translation gives CASSSTSGSNEQFF.

The chain joins TRBV9 to TRBJ2-1, with TRBD2 identical over 11 bases. V shed 0 bases and J 9 bases; nucleotides not matched to a gene: 8. The germline V gene has CDR1 SGDLS and CDR2 YYNGEE. The CDR3 has 16 amino acids. The CDR3 loop reads CASSVELAGAGGEQFF. CDR3 DNA: TGTGCCAGCAGCGTAGAACTAGCGGGGGCCGGAGGTGAGCAGTTCTTC.

This chain links TRBV6-1 with TRBJ1-5; D is uncertain. The CDR3 contains 13 residues. Germline V CDR1 and CDR2: MNHNS, SASEGT. Trimming stripped 10 bases from V and 3 bases from J, with 13 bases between. CDR3 DNA: TGTGCCAACCGAGCCGGGATCAATCAGCCCCAGCATTTT. Amino acid sequence: CANRAGINQPQHF.

The chain uses TRBV14 and TRBJ2-7, with D tentatively TRBD2 (5 bases). Trimming took off 0 bases at V and 6 bases at J, with 9 bases between the two ends. Germline-derived CDR1 and CDR2 are SGHDN and FVKESK. This CDR3 contains 13 residues. CDR3: CASSQERVGEQYF. In DNA, the CDR3 is TGTGCCAGCAGCCAAGAGAGGGTTGGCGAGCAGTACTTC. The variable domain in full, completed from reference TRBV14 and TRBJ2-7, reads EAGVTQFPSHSVIEKGQTVTLRCDPISGHDNLYWYRRVMGKEIKFLLHFVKESKQDESGMPNNRFLAERTGGTYSTLKVQPAELEDSGVYFCASSQERVGEQYFGPGTRLTVT.

The V and J genes are TRBV30 and TRBJ1-2; the D gene is possibly TRBD1 (6 bases). In germline, CDR1 is GTSNPN, CDR2 SVGIG (reference sequence). The CDR3 sequence is 14 residues long. Between the trimmed V and J ends, which lost 6 bases and 7 bases, there was a span of 21 bases. The CDR3 region is CACQPRGAGPGYTF. DNA of the CDR3: TGTGCCTGCCAACCCCGGGGGGCAGGGCCTGGCTACACCTTC.

This chain connects TRBV4-3 to TRBJ2-2; no clear D. This CDR3 comprises 15 residues. CDR1 is LGHNA and CDR2 is YSLEER in the germline V gene. V shed 3 bases and J shed 4 bases, with 12 bases lying between them. CDR3 nucleotide sequence: TGCGCCAGCAGCCACAACCTGGCGGCCACCGGGGAGCTGTTTTTT. Its translation is CASSHNLAATGELFF.

DNA for the CDR3: TGTGCCAGCAGTTACGCGTGGGGAGGGTCCTCTAGAAGCTACACCTTC. This encodes CASSYAWGGSSRSYTF. V usage is TRBV6-5 and J usage is TRBJ1-2; D remains ambiguous. The V end lost 2 bases, the J end lost 9 bases, and 22 bases lay between the germline ends. Germline values: CDR1 MNHEY, CDR2 SVGAGI. The CDR3 extends over 16 amino acids.

The chain carries TRBV2 and TRBJ2-7; TRBD2 is a possible D gene (6 bases). The germline CDR1 and CDR2 sequences are SNHLY and FYNNEI. The V end lost 8 bases, the J end lost 5 bases, and 10 bases lay between the germline ends. This CDR3 spans 11 amino acids. Here the CDR3 DNA reads TGTGCCAGCGGAGGGCTCCACGAGCAGTACTTC. Its protein is CASGGLHEQYF. The variable domain in full, completed from reference TRBV2 and TRBJ2-7, reads EPEVTQTPSHQVTQMGQEVILRCVPISNHLYFYWYRQILGQKVEFLVSFYNNEISEKSEIFDDQFSVERPDGSNFTLKIRSTKLEDSAMYFCASGGLHEQYFGPGTRLTVT.

This chain links TRBV5-6 with TRBJ1-5; D not resolved. Germline V gives CDR1 SGHDT, CDR2 YYEEEE. This CDR3 is built from 16 residues. The V gene lost 3 bases and the J gene lost 1 base, with 14 bases spanning the gap. The CDR3 protein is CASSSSGGMSNQPQHF. The DNA for the CDR3 is TGTGCCAGCAGCTCCTCGGGAGGGATGAGCAATCAGCCCCAGCATTTT.